This T cell receptor beta chain was identified in a study of CD8 T cells in ankylosing spondylitis. General study findings and limits: What seemed typical of ankylosing spondylitis blood was a TCR beta motif built from about 8 highly homologous variants. Reportedly, disease-linked clones are significantly enriched in ankylosing spondylitis patients' matched synovial fluid.

Worth noting for this clonotype: What it binds is unknown.

Construction of TCR beta libraries was performed using quantitative 5'-RACE with molecular barcodes. TCRdb re-called the 5' RACE reads with MiXCR, one entry per CDR3 protein. The sample lists roughly 370,000 distinct CDR3 sequences; more than 20% were seen once. Germline V gene data show CDR1 as GTSNPN and CDR2 as SVGIG (reference sequence). V trimming: 5 bases; J trimming: 6 bases; junction bases outside the gene matches: 1. This CDR3 region has 12 residues. The genes are TRBV30 and TRBJ2-3; 11 bases are shared with TRBD1. The TCR sequence derives from a male donor with ankylosing spondylitis. Sequencing was performed on blood, either unsorted or a sorted T cell fraction (not recorded which). The CDR3 loop is CAWGTGGDTQYF. CDR3 nucleotides: TGTGCCTGGGGGACAGGGGGGGATACGCAGTATTTT.